This T cell receptor (beta chain) derives from a study of cytomegalovirus exposure and HLA in healthy donors. Study in general: Later analysis reported that the 130 or so validation repertoires shared the platform of the approximately 690 first-cohort repertoires.

Here immunoSEQ multiplex PCR was the method, and the copy in TCRdb shows in-frame clones only, minus some. The data contain about 110,000 clones, around 95% of them seen just once; the ten biggest clones take up 0.67%. The validation cohort, a group of 120 subjects, included the donors and was separate from the roughly 700-subject first cohort. Concerning this clone itself: Its antigen is not identified.

Broader study findings: The classifier reportedly diagnosed cytomegalovirus status with high specificity and sensitivity. Cytomegalovirus association was listed for under 200 TCR beta chains.

CDR3 length: 16 residues. Looked up from germline, CDR1 is MNHEY and CDR2 is SMNVEV (reference sequence). V was trimmed by 6 bases and J by 0 bases, leaving 17 bases between them. Source material: PBMCs. This sequence originates from a woman between 18 and 29 years old in good health and CMV-seronegative. The chain combines TRBV27 with TRBJ1-2; weak D call: TRBD1 (6 bases). CDR3 amino acids: CASSPRGGGANYGYTF. The DNA of the CDR3 is TGTGCCAGCAGCCCCAGGGGAGGGGGGGCTAACTATGGCTACACCTTC.